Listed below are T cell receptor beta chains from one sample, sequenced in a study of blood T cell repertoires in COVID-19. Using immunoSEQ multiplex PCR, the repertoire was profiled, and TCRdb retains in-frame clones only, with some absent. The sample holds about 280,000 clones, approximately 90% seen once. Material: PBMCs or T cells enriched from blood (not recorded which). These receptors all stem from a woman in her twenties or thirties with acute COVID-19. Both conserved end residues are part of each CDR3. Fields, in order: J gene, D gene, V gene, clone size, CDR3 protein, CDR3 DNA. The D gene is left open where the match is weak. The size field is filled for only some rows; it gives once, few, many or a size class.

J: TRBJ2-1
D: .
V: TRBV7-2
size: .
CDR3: CASSLRGERVASYNEQFF
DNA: TGTGCCAGCAGCCTCAGGGGGGAGCGAGTTGCGTCCTACAATGAGCAGTTCTTC

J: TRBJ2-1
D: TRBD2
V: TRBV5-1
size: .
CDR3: CASSTRGLAGGPGEQFF
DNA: TGCGCCAGCAGCACACGAGGACTAGCGGGAGGGCCGGGTGAGCAGTTCTTC

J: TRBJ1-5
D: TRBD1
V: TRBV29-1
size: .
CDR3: CSVGTGVDQPQHF
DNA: TGCAGCGTAGGGACAGGGGTGGATCAGCCCCAGCATTTT

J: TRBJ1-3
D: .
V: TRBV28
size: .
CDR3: CASSLGGSGNTIYF
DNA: TGTGCCAGCAGTTTAGGAGGATCTGGAAACACCATATATTTT

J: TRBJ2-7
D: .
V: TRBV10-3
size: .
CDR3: CAISAGGLSSYEQYF
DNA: TGTGCCATCAGTGCCGGCGGGTTAAGCTCCTACGAGCAGTACTTC

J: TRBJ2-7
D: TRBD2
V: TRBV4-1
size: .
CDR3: CASSQGHSGSVGYEQYF
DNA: TGCGCCAGCAGCCAAGGGCACAGCGGGAGTGTAGGATACGAGCAGTACTTC

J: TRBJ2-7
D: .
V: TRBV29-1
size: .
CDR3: CSVEDHVKRDF
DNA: TGCAGCGTTGAAGACCACGTAAAGCGGGACTTC

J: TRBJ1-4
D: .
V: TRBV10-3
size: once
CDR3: CAISEGTRFNEKLFF
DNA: TGTGCCATCAGTGAGGGGACACGGTTTAATGAAAAACTGTTTTTT

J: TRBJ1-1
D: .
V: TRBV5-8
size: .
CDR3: CASSRTSGSPKNTEAFF
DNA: TGTGCCAGCAGCAGGACCTCGGGAAGCCCTAAGAACACTGAAGCTTTCTTT

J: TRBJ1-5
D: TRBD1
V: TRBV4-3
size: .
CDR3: CASSQWQGAGQPQHF
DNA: TGCGCCAGCAGCCAATGGCAGGGGGCTGGTCAGCCCCAGCATTTT

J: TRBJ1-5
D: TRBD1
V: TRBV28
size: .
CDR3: CASSLLTGQGAQPQHF
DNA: TGTGCCAGCAGTTTACTTACGGGACAGGGGGCTCAGCCCCAGCATTTT

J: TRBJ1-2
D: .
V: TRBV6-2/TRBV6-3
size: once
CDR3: CASSLGSRAATF
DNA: TGTGCCAGCAGTTTGGGAAGCAGGGCAGCCACCTTC

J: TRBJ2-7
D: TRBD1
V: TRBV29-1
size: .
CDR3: CSVGDRAEQYF
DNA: TGCAGCGTCGGGGACAGGGCCGAGCAGTACTTC

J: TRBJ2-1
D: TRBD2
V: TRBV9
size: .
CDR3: CASSGGLAGVTPYNEQFF
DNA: TGTGCCAGCAGCGGGGGACTAGCGGGAGTCACCCCCTACAATGAGCAGTTCTTC

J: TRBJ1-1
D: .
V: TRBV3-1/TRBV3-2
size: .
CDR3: CASSLGQMNTEAFF
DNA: TGTGCCAGCAGCCTCGGACAGATGAACACTGAAGCTTTCTTT

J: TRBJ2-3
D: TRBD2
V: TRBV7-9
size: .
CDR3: CASSPQTSGSPDTQYF
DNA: TGTGCCAGCAGCCCACAGACTAGCGGGAGCCCAGATACGCAGTATTTT

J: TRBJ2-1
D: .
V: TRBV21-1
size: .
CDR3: CASSKAGDFRGANEQFF
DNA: TGTGCCAGCAGCAAAGCAGGGGACTTCAGGGGGGCCAATGAGCAGTTCTTC

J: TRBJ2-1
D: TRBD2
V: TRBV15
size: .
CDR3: CATSRDGVAGYNEQFF
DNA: TGTGCCACCAGCAGAGATGGGGTAGCGGGGTACAATGAGCAGTTCTTC

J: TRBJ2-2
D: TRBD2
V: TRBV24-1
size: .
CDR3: CATSDAGTSGRGVTGELFF
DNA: TGTGCCACCAGTGATGCCGGGACTAGCGGGAGAGGGGTCACCGGGGAGCTGTTTTTT

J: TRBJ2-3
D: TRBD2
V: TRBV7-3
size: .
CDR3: CASSLTSGADTQYF
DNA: TGTGCCAGCAGCTTAACTAGCGGGGCAGATACGCAGTATTTT

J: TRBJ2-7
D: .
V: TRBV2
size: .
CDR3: CASSLYVEQYF
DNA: TGTGCCAGCAGTCTATATGTAGAGCAGTACTTC

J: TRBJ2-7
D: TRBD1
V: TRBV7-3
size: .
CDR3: CASSSGQGREQYF
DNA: TGTGCCAGCAGTTCCGGACAGGGCCGGGAGCAGTACTTC

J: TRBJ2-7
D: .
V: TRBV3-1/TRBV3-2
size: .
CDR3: CASSQVLDTYEQYF
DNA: TGTGCCAGCAGCCAAGTACTCGACACCTACGAGCAGTACTTC

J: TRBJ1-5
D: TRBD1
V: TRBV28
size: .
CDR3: CASRSGGHQPQHF
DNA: TGTGCCAGCCGCTCAGGGGGCCATCAGCCCCAGCATTTT

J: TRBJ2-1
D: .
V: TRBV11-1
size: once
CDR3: CASSLGGGAEQFF
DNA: TGTGCCAGCAGCTTAGGAGGTGGGGCTGAGCAGTTCTTC

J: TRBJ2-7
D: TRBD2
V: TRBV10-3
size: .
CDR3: CAISGTSGGYEQYF
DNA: TGTGCCATCAGTGGGACTAGCGGGGGGTACGAGCAGTACTTC

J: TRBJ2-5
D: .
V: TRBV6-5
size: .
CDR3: CASSYAGQTRGTQYF
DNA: TGTGCCAGCAGTTACGCCGGACAGACAAGAGGGACCCAGTACTTC

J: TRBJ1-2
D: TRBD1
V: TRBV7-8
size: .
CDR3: CASSSMGTGGGYTF
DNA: TGTGCCAGCAGCTCTATGGGGACAGGAGGAGGCTACACCTTC